This T cell receptor beta chain was recorded in a study of cytomegalovirus exposure and HLA in healthy donors. Whole-study results and caveats: A later analysis reportedly found that, within productive TCRs, an Asian-associated ancestry cluster had fewer N-insertions than the mean observed across the approximately 700 donors. What TCR beta sequences reportedly achieved was accurate prediction of HLA-A and HLA-B alleles in most subjects. Later analysis identified several of the most significant clusters that appeared linked to common viral pathogens. When a later analysis compared HLA-associated TCR beta chains with equally common others, the HLA-associated chains turned out to be more clonally expanded and to have lower generation probabilities.

Researchers ran the PCR with 60 Vbeta and 13 Jbeta primers. Data came from immunoSEQ multiplex PCR; TCRdb stores just in-frame clones and leaves some out. This sample contains around 100,000 clones. To note about this clone: Its specificity is not known.

This clonotype originated in a man aged 25 to 40 in good health and CMV-seronegative. Sample: PBMCs.

The CDR3 sequence is CASSLRGEAYEQYF. CDR3 nucleotides: TGCGCCAGCAGCCTGCGGGGGGAGGCCTACGAGCAGTACTTC. The chain carries TRBV5-1 and TRBJ2-5, with TRBD2 identical over 8 bases. The J call may be faulty, since TRBJ2-7 better matches the DNA end. This CDR3 contains 14 residues. Germline V lookup: CDR1 SGHRS, CDR2 YFSETQ.